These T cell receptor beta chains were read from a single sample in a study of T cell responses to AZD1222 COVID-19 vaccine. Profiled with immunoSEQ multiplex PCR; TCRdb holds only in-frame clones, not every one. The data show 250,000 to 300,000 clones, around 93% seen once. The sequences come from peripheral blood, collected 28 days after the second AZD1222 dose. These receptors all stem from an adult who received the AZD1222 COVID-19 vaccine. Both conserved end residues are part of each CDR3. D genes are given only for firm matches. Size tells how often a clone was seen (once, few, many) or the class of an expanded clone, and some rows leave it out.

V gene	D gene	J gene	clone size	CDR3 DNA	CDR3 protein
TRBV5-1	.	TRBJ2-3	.	TGCGCCAGCAGTCAGGCGGATACGCAGTATTTT	CASSQADTQYF
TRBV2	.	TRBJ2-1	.	TGTGCCAGCAGTGTCGGCAATGAGCAGTTCTTC	CASSVGNEQFF
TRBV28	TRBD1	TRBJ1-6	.	TGTGCCAGCTTAACGGGACAGCCGAATTCACCCCTCCACTTT	CASLTGQPNSPLHF
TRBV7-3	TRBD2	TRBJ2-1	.	TGTGCCAGCAGCTTAAGACTAGCGGGGGGTCATGAGCAGTTCTTC	CASSLRLAGGHEQFF
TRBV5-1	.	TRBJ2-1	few	TGCGCCAGCGGACCTTCTGCGGTGTCCTACAATGAGCAGTTCTTC	CASGPSAVSYNEQFF
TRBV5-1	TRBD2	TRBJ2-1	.	TGCGCCAGCAGCTTGGGACTAGCGGGGGCGGATGAGCAGTTCTTC	CASSLGLAGADEQFF
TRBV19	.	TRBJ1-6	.	TGTGCCAGTAGTATACGACTTTATAATTCACCCCTCCACTTT	CASSIRLYNSPLHF
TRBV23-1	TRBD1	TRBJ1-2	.	TGCGCCAGCAGTCAATCCCCCACAGGGGTAGATGGCTACACCTTC	CASSQSPTGVDGYTF
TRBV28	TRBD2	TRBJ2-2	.	TGTGCCAGTTCCACGACGGGAGGCACCGGGGAGCTGTTTTTT	CASSTTGGTGELFF
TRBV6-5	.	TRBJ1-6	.	TGTGCCAGCAGTTTGATGGGGAATTCACCCCTCCACTTT	CASSLMGNSPLHF
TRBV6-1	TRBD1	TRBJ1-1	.	TGTGCCAGCAGCCACCGGGACAGGGCTGAAGCTTTCTTT	CASSHRDRAEAFF
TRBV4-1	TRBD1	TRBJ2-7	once	TGCGCCAGCAGCCCCCCCGCCGGGACAGGGGACTACGAGCAGTACTTC	CASSPPAGTGDYEQYF
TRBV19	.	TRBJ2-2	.	TGTGCCAGTAGTCCCAGGTCCGGGGAGCTGTTTTTT	CASSPRSGELFF
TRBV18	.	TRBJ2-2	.	TGTGCCAGCTCACCTGGTGAGCACACCGGGGAGCTGTTTTTT	CASSPGEHTGELFF
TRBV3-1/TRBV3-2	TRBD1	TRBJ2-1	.	TGTGCCAGCAGCCAAGCCGGGACAGTCAATGAGCAGTTCTTC	CASSQAGTVNEQFF
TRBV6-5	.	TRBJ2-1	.	TGTGCCAGCAGTTACTCGAACAGCTACAATGAGCAGTTCTTC	CASSYSNSYNEQFF
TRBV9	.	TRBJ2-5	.	TGTGCCAGCAGCGCAGGGGGGGGATTCCAAGAGACCCAGTACTTC	CASSAGGGFQETQYF
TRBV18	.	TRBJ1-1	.	TGTGCCAGCTCACCTGCGAGCGGGGGAGCAACTGAAGCTTTCTTT	CASSPASGGATEAFF
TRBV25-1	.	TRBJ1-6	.	TGTGCCAGCAGTGAATCCAGGGGTAATTCACCCCTCCACTTT	CASSESRGNSPLHF
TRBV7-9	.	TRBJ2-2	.	TGTGCCAGCAGCCCACCTGGGTACACCGGGGAGCTGTTTTTT	CASSPPGYTGELFF